Below, 32 T cell receptor beta chains from the same sample are listed, as sequenced in a study of cytomegalovirus exposure and HLA in healthy donors. TCRdb keeps only in-frame clones here, not all; method: immunoSEQ multiplex PCR. Of 150,000 to 200,000 clones in the sample, about 89% were seen once. The source material was PBMCs. All receptors derive from a woman between 18 and 29 years old in good health and CMV-seropositive.

This CDR3 is CATHIAGLQETQYF. In DNA form, the CDR3 reads TGTGCCACCCATATAGCGGGACTGCAAGAGACCCAGTACTTC. The chain carries TRBV5-8 and TRBJ2-5, with 8 bases lining up with TRBD2. The germline CDR1 and CDR2 sequences are SGHTS and YDEGEE. This CDR3 is built from 14 residues. With 9 bases clipped from V and 2 bases from J, the junction kept 9 bases outside the gene matches.

This clone was found a few times. CDR3 nucleotides: TGTGCCAGTAGAGACAGGCCCTACGAGCAGTACTTC. It yields the protein CASRDRPYEQYF. The rearrangement links TRBV28 to TRBJ2-7, with D possibly TRBD1 on 6 matching bases. The CDR3 runs 12 residues. Per germline, CDR1 MDHEN and CDR2 SYDVKM. Trimming shortened V by 9 bases and J by 2 bases, and 11 bases separated the two germline ends.

The chain couples TRBV4-2 to TRBJ2-1; 11 bases line up with TRBD1. The germline CDR1 and CDR2 sequences are LGHNA and YNFKEQ. V was pared by 3 bases and J by 9 bases, with 10 bases of the junction left unmatched. The CDR3 contains 16 residues. The CDR3 is CASSQRTGGDEGEQFF. Here the CDR3 DNA reads TGTGCCAGCAGCCAGAGGACAGGGGGCGACGAGGGTGAGCAGTTCTTC.

The chain carries TRBV10-2 and TRBJ2-7, with 7 positions matching TRBD2. Trimming removed 2 bases from V and 7 bases from J; junction bases left unmatched: 14. Germline lookup yields CDR1 WSHSY and CDR2 SAAADI. The CDR3 has 16 amino acids. CDR3 coding DNA: TGCGCCAGCAGTGAGACGAGCGGGGCCCTCGGGGGGGAGCAGTACTTC. Translation: CASSETSGALGGEQYF.

The chain employs TRBV19 and TRBJ2-7; 8 bases map to TRBD1. From germline, CDR1 is LNHDA and CDR2 SQIVND (reference sequence). V shed 4 bases, J shed 0 bases, and the junction held 2 bases outside the gene matches. The CDR3 has 14 residues. CDR3 amino acids: CASSTTGGSYEQYF. CDR3 DNA: TGTGCCAGTAGTACCACAGGGGGCTCCTACGAGCAGTACTTC.

This chain uses TRBV29-1 with TRBJ2-1; D is perhaps TRBD2 (5 bases). The CDR3 runs to 14 residues. CDR1 SQVTM and CDR2 ANQGSEA come from the germline V gene. V dropped 7 bases and J dropped 7 bases, with 20 bases sitting between them. CDR3 amino acids: CSATPLLTGNEQFF. CDR3 nucleotide sequence: TGCAGCGCCACCCCCCTTTTAACGGGGAATGAGCAGTTCTTC.

The chain is built from TRBV6-1 and TRBJ1-1; 7 bases are a match to TRBD1. The CDR3 extends over 14 amino acids. Trimming cost V 5 bases and J 6 bases; bases outside gene matches: 9. Germline V gene sequence: CDR1 MNHNS, CDR2 SASEGT. The CDR3 coding sequence is TGTGCCAGCAGTCTGACAGGGCTTATTCCTGAAGCTTTCTTT. This translates into CASSLTGLIPEAFF.

This chain uses TRBV6-5 with TRBJ2-6, with D perhaps TRBD1 (6 bases). Germline values: CDR1 MNHEY, CDR2 SVGAGI. This CDR3 spans 15 amino acids. V lost 10 bases to trimming and J lost 1 base, with 14 bases between them. The chain's CDR3 is CATFEGTSGANVLTF. CDR3 sequence (DNA): TGTGCCACCTTCGAGGGGACATCTGGGGCCAACGTCCTGACTTTC.

V is TRBV7-9 and J is TRBJ2-3, with a tentative D call TRBD2 (6 bases). Germline V gives CDR1 SEHNR, CDR2 FQNEAQ (reference sequence). The CDR3 length is 15 residues. The V gene lost 3 bases and the J gene lost 0 bases, with 10 bases spanning the gap. CDR3 coding DNA: TGTGCCAGCAGCTTCGTTGGGACTAGCACAGATACGCAGTATTTT. It encodes CASSFVGTSTDTQYF.

J is TRBJ1-2 and V is TRBV4-1; weak D call: TRBD1 (5 bases). V lost 0 bases to trimming and J lost 4 bases, with 18 bases between them. Germline-derived CDR1 and CDR2 are MGHRA and YSYEKL. This CDR3 has 17 residues. CDR3 DNA sequence: TGCGCCAGCAGCCAAGAGCGGCCTCAAGGGAGGGGCTATGGCTACACCTTC. Protein sequence: CASSQERPQGRGYGYTF.

J is TRBJ2-7 and V is TRBV30; 7 bases agree with TRBD1. V lost 3 bases and J lost 2; bases outside the gene matches: 10. CDR3 length: 15 residues. Per germline, CDR1 GTSNPN and CDR2 SVGIG (reference sequence). CDR3 nucleotide sequence: TGTGCCTGGAGGGCCGTCCCGGGACAGACCTACGAGCAGTACTTC. It encodes CAWRAVPGQTYEQYF. Full variable domain (missing parts from reference TRBV30 and TRBJ2-7): SQTIHQWPATLVQPVGSPLSLECTVEGTSNPNLYWYRQAAGRGLQLLFYSVGIGQISSEVPQNLSASRPQDRQFILSSKKLLLSDSGFYLCAWRAVPGQTYEQYFGPGTRLTVT.

This clone appeared once. The chain recombines TRBV10-3 with TRBJ1-2; the match to TRBD1 covers 7 bases. V shed 10 bases and J 2 bases; nucleotides not matched to a gene: 7. Germline-derived CDR1 and CDR2 are ENHRY and SYGVKD. CDR3 size: 13 residues. The CDR3 DNA is TGTGCCACTCGACAGGGTACGAACTATGGCTACACCTTC. The encoded protein is CATRQGTNYGYTF.

The rearrangement uses TRBV2 and TRBJ1-6, with 11 bases that match TRBD1. Germline V gives CDR1 SNHLY, CDR2 FYNNEI. The CDR3 is made up of 14 amino acids. Trimming cost V 4 bases and J 11 bases; bases outside gene matches: 4. This chain's CDR3 is CASSGTGGFTPLHF. As DNA, the CDR3 is TGTGCCAGCAGTGGGACAGGGGGCTTCACACCCCTCCACTTT.

This chain uses TRBV7-8 with TRBJ2-2; 7 bases match TRBD2. With 0 bases clipped from V and 0 bases from J, the junction kept 1 base outside the gene matches. Germline loops: CDR1 SGHVS, CDR2 FQNEAQ. The CDR3 loop spans 16 amino acids. The CDR3 reads CASSLAGGANTGELFF. The CDR3 bases are TGTGCCAGCAGCTTAGCGGGGGGGGCGAACACCGGGGAGCTGTTTTTT. Variable domain in full (rest from reference TRBV7-8 and TRBJ2-2): GAGVSQSPRYKVAKRGQDVALRCDPISGHVSLFWYQQALGQGPEFLTYFQNEAQLDKSGLPSDRFFAERPEGSVSTLKIQRTQQEDSAVYLCASSLAGGANTGELFFGEGSRLTVL.

The rearrangement uses TRBV6-1 and TRBJ1-2; TRBD1 is a possible D gene (5 bases). V was cut by 6 bases and J by 2 bases, with 10 bases left in between. Per the germline V gene, CDR1 is MNHNS and CDR2 is SASEGT. CDR3 length: 13 residues. The DNA of the CDR3 is TGTGCCAGCAGGGCGTCAGGGAACTATGGCTACACCTTC. It translates to CASRASGNYGYTF.

V usage is TRBV2 and J usage is TRBJ2-5; 9 positions match TRBD1. This CDR3 is 14 amino acids long. With V trimmed by 4 bases and J by 4 bases, 4 bases remained unmatched. Germline assignment: CDR1 SNHLY and CDR2 FYNNEI. As DNA, the CDR3 is TGTGCCAGCAGTGCGGGACAGGGTATAGAGACCCAGTACTTC. It codes for CASSAGQGIETQYF.

The chain joins TRBV7-3 to TRBJ2-1; TRBD2 matches 16 bases. The germline CDR1 and CDR2 sequences are SGHTA and FQGTGA. Trimming cost V 5 bases and J 10 bases; bases outside gene matches: 11. The CDR3 covers 17 residues. CDR3 DNA sequence: TGTGCCAGCAGCCCCCAGGGACTAGCGGGAGGGGGAATAGAGCAGTTCTTC. This sequence encodes CASSPQGLAGGGIEQFF.

The V and J genes are TRBV6-1 and TRBJ2-5; 8 bases are shared with TRBD1. Germline CDR1 reads MNHNS; CDR2 reads SASEGT. The CDR3 sequence is 17 residues long. V lost 0 bases, J lost 3 bases, and 9 bases stayed unmatched. CDR3 coding DNA: TGTGCCAGCAGTGAAGCCCCCGGGACAGGTTTTAAAGAGACCCAGTACTTC. Translated: CASSEAPGTGFKETQYF.

This sequence joins TRBV5-4 and TRBJ2-7; D is possibly TRBD2 (6 bases). V was clipped by 0 bases and J by 3 bases, with 10 bases between them. Per the germline V gene, CDR1 is SGHNT and CDR2 is YYREEE (reference sequence). The length of the CDR3 is 14 residues. In nucleotides, the CDR3 is TGTGCCAGCAGCTTGGGCGGGACCATCTACGAGCAGTACTTC. This sequence encodes CASSLGGTIYEQYF.

This chain connects TRBV9 to TRBJ1-1, with 7 bases that match TRBD1. The germline gives CDR1 SGDLS, CDR2 YYNGEE. This CDR3 is 17 amino acids long. V shed 1 base, J shed 1 base, and the junction held 10 bases outside the gene matches. The CDR3 is CASSVLPTGPGNTEAFF. The CDR3 region has the DNA TGTGCCAGCAGCGTACTCCCGACAGGGCCAGGGAACACTGAAGCTTTCTTT. The full variable domain, completed using reference TRBV9 and TRBJ1-1, is DSGVTQTPKHLITATGQRVTLRCSPRSGDLSVYWYQQSLDQGLQFLIQYYNGEERAKGNILERFSAQQFPDLHSELNLSSLELGDSALYFCASSVLPTGPGNTEAFFGQGTRLTVV.

V and J are TRBV14 and TRBJ1-1; no firm D call. Trimming stripped 0 bases from V and 4 bases from J, with 15 bases between. The V gene's germline CDR1 is SGHDN and CDR2 FVKESK. The CDR3 length is 16 residues. CDR3 in DNA: TGTGCCAGCAGCCAAGATTTCCCGCTGAGGAGCACTGAAGCTTTCTTT. Amino acids: CASSQDFPLRSTEAFF.

The chain employs TRBV30 and TRBJ1-3, with TRBD1 as a possible D gene (5 bases). V dropped 2 bases and J dropped 4 bases, with 15 bases sitting between them. The germline gives CDR1 GTSNPN, CDR2 SVGIG (reference sequence). The CDR3 loop spans 15 amino acids. The CDR3 DNA follows: TGTGCCTGGAGTCGGACCGGGACTATCGGAAACACCATATATTTT. As protein: CAWSRTGTIGNTIYF.

V is TRBV10-3 and J is TRBJ2-7, with 7 nucleotides matching TRBD2. There are 14 residues in the CDR3. CDR1 is ENHRY and CDR2 is SYGVKD in the germline V gene. V was pared by 1 base and J by 5 bases, with 5 bases of the junction left unmatched. This CDR3 reads CAISEWGRVNEQYF. The CDR3, as DNA: TGTGCCATCAGTGAGTGGGGGAGGGTTAACGAGCAGTACTTC.

V usage is TRBV6-1 and J usage is TRBJ1-1; a weak D match, TRBD1 (6 bases). The germline V gene has CDR1 MNHNS and CDR2 SASEGT. There are 13 residues in the CDR3. Trimming shortened V by 7 bases and J by 10 bases, and 19 bases separated the two germline ends. The CDR3 sequence is CASKRQEAQGAFF. The CDR3, as DNA: TGTGCCAGCAAGAGACAGGAGGCACAGGGAGCTTTCTTT.

The chain employs TRBV14 and TRBJ1-2; TRBD1 might be the D (6 bases). Germline loops: CDR1 SGHDN, CDR2 FVKESK. Trimming cost V 2 bases and J 8 bases, with 18 bases left between them. This CDR3 is built from 15 residues. CDR3 region: CASSQPAGTKFGYTF. In DNA, the CDR3 is TGTGCCAGCAGCCAACCTGCCGGGACAAAGTTCGGCTACACCTTC. Full variable domain (missing parts from reference TRBV14 and TRBJ1-2): EAGVTQFPSHSVIEKGQTVTLRCDPISGHDNLYWYRRVMGKEIKFLLHFVKESKQDESGMPNNRFLAERTGGTYSTLKVQPAELEDSGVYFCASSQPAGTKFGYTFGSGTRLTVV.

In DNA form, the CDR3 reads TGTGCCAGCAGCGGTGGACTAGCGGGAGGGCGACAAGAGACCCAGTACTTC. Translated: CASSGGLAGGRQETQYF. The chain recombines TRBV9 with TRBJ2-5, with TRBD2 matching over 15 bases. The J segment lost 2 bases and the V segment lost 3 bases, leaving 5 bases of the junction unmatched. This CDR3 has 17 amino acids. Per the germline V gene, CDR1 is SGDLS and CDR2 is YYNGEE.

This sequence joins TRBV6-5 and TRBJ2-7; the D is unclear. Trimming removed 0 bases from V and 4 bases from J, with 16 bases in between. The CDR3 covers 16 residues. Germline-derived CDR1 and CDR2 are MNHEY and SVGAGI. CDR3 residues: CASSYSTPRSAYEQYF. CDR3 DNA sequence: TGTGCCAGCAGTTACTCGACCCCCAGGTCCGCGTACGAGCAGTACTTC.

This chain joins TRBV10-3 and TRBJ2-7; 8 nucleotides line up with TRBD2. CDR3 length: 20 amino acids. CDR1 is ENHRY, CDR2 SYGVKD, per germline. J lost 0 bases, V lost 6 bases, and 22 bases had no gene match. The CDR3 sequence is CAISGEGTGGPRGSSYEQYF. As DNA, the CDR3 is TGTGCCATCAGCGGAGAAGGAACGGGAGGGCCGCGAGGTTCCTCCTACGAGCAGTACTTC.

The chain is built from TRBV28 and TRBJ2-1; 9 bases align to TRBD2. The CDR3 is 13 amino acids. Germline values: CDR1 MDHEN, CDR2 SYDVKM. V lost 5 bases to trimming and J lost 10 bases; unmatched junction nucleotides: 6. CDR3 nucleotide sequence: TGTGCCAGCAGTCAGGGACTAGCTGGGGAGCAGTTCTTC. This encodes CASSQGLAGEQFF.

J is TRBJ2-1 and V is TRBV7-9; 8 bases line up with TRBD1. V trimming: 5 bases; J trimming: 15 bases; junction bases outside the gene matches: 6. The CDR3 spans 11 residues. Germline lookup yields CDR1 SEHNR and CDR2 FQNEAQ (reference sequence). CDR3 in DNA: TGTGCCAGCAGCCGTGACAGGGGAGGGTTCTTC. It specifies CASSRDRGGFF.

This chain links TRBV30 with TRBJ1-2; 7 bases fit TRBD1. Germline CDR1 and CDR2: GTSNPN and SVGIG (reference sequence). The CDR3 runs 19 residues. V was clipped by 0 bases and J by 2 bases; unmatched bases: 18. The CDR3 sequence: CAWSVLAPAPGTVNYGYTF. The CDR3 coding sequence is TGTGCCTGGAGTGTACTTGCTCCCGCTCCGGGGACAGTAAACTATGGCTACACCTTC.

The genes are TRBV11-1 and TRBJ1-1; D unresolved. V shed 0 bases and J shed 1 base, with 12 bases lying between them. The CDR3 length is 16 residues. Germline CDR1 reads SGHAT; CDR2 reads FQDESV (reference sequence). The DNA of the CDR3 is TGTGCCAGCAGCTTAGCGCTTTTCGGCGGGAACACTGAAGCTTTCTTT. This gives the protein CASSLALFGGNTEAFF.